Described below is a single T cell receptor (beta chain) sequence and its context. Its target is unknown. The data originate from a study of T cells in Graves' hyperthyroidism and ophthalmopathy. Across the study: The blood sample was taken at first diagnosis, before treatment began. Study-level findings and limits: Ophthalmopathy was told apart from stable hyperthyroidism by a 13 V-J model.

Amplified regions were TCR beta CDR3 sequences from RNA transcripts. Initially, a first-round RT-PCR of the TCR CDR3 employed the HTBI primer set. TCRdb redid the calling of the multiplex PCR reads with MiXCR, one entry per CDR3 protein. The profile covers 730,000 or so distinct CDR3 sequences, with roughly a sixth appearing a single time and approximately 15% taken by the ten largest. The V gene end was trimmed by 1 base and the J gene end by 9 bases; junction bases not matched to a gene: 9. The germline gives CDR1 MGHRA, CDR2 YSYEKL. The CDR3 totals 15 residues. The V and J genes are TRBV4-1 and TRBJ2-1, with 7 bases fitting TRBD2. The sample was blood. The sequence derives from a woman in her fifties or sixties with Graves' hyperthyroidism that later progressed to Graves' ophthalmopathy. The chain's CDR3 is CASSQVGGLEGEQFF. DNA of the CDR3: TGCGCCAGCAGCCAAGTGGGGGGGTTGGAGGGTGAGCAGTTCTTC.